A single sample gave rise to the 19 T cell receptor beta chains below, sequenced in a study of molecular identifiers for immune sequencing clone quantification. MiXCR, run by TCRdb on the PCR reads, gives a single entry per CDR3 protein. The data contain 400,000 to 600,000 distinct CDR3 sequences, 20% to 25% of them seen just once; the ten biggest clones take up around 0.84%. Sequenced: naive CD8+ T cells from blood, with Jurkat cell RNA spiked in. The subset is: FACS-sorted CD8+CD4-CCR7+CD45RA+ naive T cells. The receptor set was obtained from a human donor in good health. Some libraries in this study had Jurkat cell RNA spiked in.

In this sample, this clonotype turned up a few times. CDR3 nucleotide sequence: TGCAGCGTAGATACACCAACCTACGAGCAGTACTTC. The encoded protein is CSVDTPTYEQYF. This sequence joins TRBV29-1 and TRBJ2-7; D not resolved. V dropped 6 bases and J dropped 2 bases, with 11 bases sitting between them. From germline, CDR1 is SQVTM and CDR2 ANQGSEA. This CDR3 has 12 amino acids.

In this sample, this clonotype turned up many times. CDR3 region: CASSQEPDYYNEQFF. As DNA, the CDR3 is TGCGCCAGCAGCCAAGAACCGGACTACTACAATGAGCAGTTCTTC. The gene calls are TRBV4-3 and TRBJ2-1; D may be TRBD2 (6 bases). Germline lookup yields CDR1 LGHNA and CDR2 YSLEER. The germline V and J ends were trimmed by 0 bases and 3 bases, with 9 bases remaining between them. The CDR3 has 15 amino acids.

This chain joins TRBV27 and TRBJ2-5; TRBD2 matches 7 bases. Trimming cost V 4 bases and J 4 bases; bases outside gene matches: 9. Germline V CDR1 and CDR2: MNHEY, SMNVEV (reference sequence). CDR3 length: 15 amino acids. This CDR3 reads CASSSVGGVRETQYF. The CDR3 DNA sequence: TGTGCCAGCAGTTCAGTGGGAGGGGTTCGAGAGACCCAGTACTTC.

This clonotype was recorded at least ten times. This chain connects TRBV27 to TRBJ2-4; TRBD1 matches 10 bases. Looked up from germline, CDR1 is MNHEY and CDR2 is SMNVEV (reference sequence). The CDR3 has 16 amino acids. The ends lost 4 bases at V and 7 bases at J; junction bases unmatched: 10. CDR3 region: CASSSTTGGARNIQYF. The CDR3 region has the DNA TGTGCCAGCAGTTCTACGACAGGGGGCGCCAGGAACATTCAGTACTTC.

This clonotype came up a few times. The CDR3 protein is CASSGGAHYEQYF. The DNA of the CDR3 is TGTGCCAGCAGTGGAGGTGCCCACTACGAGCAGTACTTC. The chain is built from TRBV12-3 or TRBV12-4 and TRBJ2-7, with TRBD2 as a possible D gene (5 bases). The V end lost 5 bases, the J end lost 3 bases, and 11 bases lay between the germline ends. The CDR3 consists of 13 residues.

The chain uses TRBV6-1 and TRBJ1-1; 7 bases match TRBD1. V lost 6 bases, J lost 1 base, and 8 bases stayed unmatched. CDR3 size: 15 residues. Germline values: CDR1 MNHNS, CDR2 SASEGT. The CDR3 loop is CASRDRLDWNTEAFF. DNA of the CDR3: TGTGCCAGCAGGGACAGGTTGGATTGGAACACTGAAGCTTTCTTT.

This clonotype showed up many times. The V and J genes are TRBV9 and TRBJ1-3; D is possibly TRBD1 (6 bases). This CDR3 spans 17 amino acids. Germline CDR1 is SGDLS and CDR2 is YYNGEE. The V and J ends lost 2 bases and 0 bases respectively, with 15 bases between them. CDR3 amino acids: CASSVNSGDYSGNTIYF. The CDR3 DNA is TGTGCCAGCAGCGTGAATTCAGGGGACTACTCTGGAAACACCATATATTTT.

This clonotype was recorded at least ten times. One end of the junction fails to match germline, which may point to a read error. The chain has TRBV12-3 or TRBV12-4 and TRBJ2-3, with 8 positions matching TRBD1. The CDR3 has 16 residues. The CDR3, as DNA: TGTGCCAGCAGTTTCCCGACAGGGGCCGTCCCAGATGCGCAGTATTTT. This codes for CASSFPTGAVPDAQYF.

V usage is TRBV7-6 and J usage is TRBJ2-3; 7 bases are a match to TRBD2. Germline CDR1 and CDR2: SGHVS and FNYEAQ. The length of the CDR3 is 14 residues. V gave up 5 bases and J gave up 4 bases; unmatched junction bases: 6. The CDR3 spells CASSRYGGADTQYF. As DNA, the CDR3 is TGTGCCAGCAGCCGTTATGGGGGGGCAGATACGCAGTATTTT. Supplemented by reference TRBV7-6 and TRBJ2-3, the full variable domain reads GAGVSQSPRYKVTKRGQDVALRCDPISGHVSLYWYRQALGQGPEFLTYFNYEAQQDKSGLPNDRFSAERPEGSISTLTIQRTEQRDSAMYRCASSRYGGADTQYFGPGTRLTVL.

This clonotype turned up a few times. V gene TRBV20-1 combines with J gene TRBJ2-7; 9 nucleotides align to TRBD1. The CDR3 contains 14 residues. CDR1 DFQATT and CDR2 SNEGSKA come from the germline V gene (reference sequence). After removal of 3 bases from V and 6 bases from J, the junction contained 9 bases not matched to a gene. This CDR3 is CSARALGTGSEQYF. CDR3 nucleotides: TGCAGTGCTAGGGCCCTAGGGACAGGGAGCGAGCAGTACTTC.

The chain couples TRBV7-9 to TRBJ1-2; no clear D gene. Trimming shortened V by 3 bases and J by 2 bases, and 16 bases separated the two germline ends. Per germline, CDR1 SEHNR and CDR2 FQNEAQ (reference sequence). CDR3 length: 16 amino acids. CDR3 protein: CASSFGSTPSNYGYTF. The CDR3 nucleotides read TGTGCCAGCAGCTTCGGTTCTACACCTTCAAACTATGGCTACACCTTC.

This clonotype was counted a single time. A clone one base away is much larger, so this may be a read error. J is TRBJ1-1 and V is TRBV7-9; TRBD1 might be the D (6 bases). Germline CDR1 and CDR2: SEHNR and FQNEAQ (reference sequence). The CDR3 loop spans 14 amino acids. For the CDR3, the DNA is TGTGCCGGCAGCTTAGCGTTAGGGGGCACTGAAGCTTTCTTT. It encodes CAGSLALGGTEAFF. Full variable domain (rest looked up from reference TRBV7-9 and TRBJ1-1): DTGVSQNPRHKITKRGQNVTFRCDPISEHNRLYWYRQTLGQGPEFLTYFQNEAQLEKSRLLSDRFSAERPKGSFSTLEIQRTEQGDSAMYLCAGSLALGGTEAFFGQGTRLTVV.

This clonotype was seen only a few times. This chain links TRBV6-2 or TRBV6-3 with TRBJ2-1; D assignment may be TRBD1 or TRBD2 (5 bases each). Germline CDR1 and CDR2: MNHEY and SVGEGT. The CDR3 sequence is 13 residues long. V lost 0 bases to trimming and J lost 9 bases, with 9 bases between them. The CDR3 loop is CASSYSPGTEQFF. The CDR3 DNA follows: TGTGCCAGCAGTTACTCGCCGGGGACTGAGCAGTTCTTC.

V and J are TRBV7-2 and TRBJ2-7; 7 bases fit TRBD1. The CDR3 is 15 amino acids. The junction had 6 bases not matched to a gene; V was cut back by 2 bases and J by 2 bases. Germline CDR1 and CDR2: SGHTA and FQGNSA. CDR3 coding DNA: TGTGCCAGCAGCTTACCCTGGACAGGAACCTACGAGCAGTACTTC. Its translation is CASSLPWTGTYEQYF.

The gene calls are TRBV2 and TRBJ2-5; the D gene is possibly TRBD1 (7 bases). Germline assignment: CDR1 SNHLY and CDR2 FYNNEI. Trimming pared 8 bases from V and 4 bases from J, leaving 14 bases between. The CDR3 length is 13 residues. The CDR3 protein is CASDRQGGETQYF. The DNA of the CDR3 is TGTGCCAGCGACCGACAGGGAGGAGAGACCCAGTACTTC. The complete variable domain, with remaining parts taken from reference TRBV2 and TRBJ2-5, reads EPEVTQTPSHQVTQMGQEVILRCVPISNHLYFYWYRQILGQKVEFLVSFYNNEISEKSEIFDDQFSVERPDGSNFTLKIRSTKLEDSAMYFCASDRQGGETQYFGPGTRLLVL.

Concerning this clonotype itself: A much larger clone is a single base away; this may be a read error. The V gene is TRBV9, the J gene TRBJ2-3; D not resolved. The CDR3 sequence is 15 residues long. Trimming took 0 bases from V and 6 from J, leaving 14 bases between them. CDR1 is SGDLS, CDR2 YYNGEE, per germline. CDR3 sequence (DNA): TGTGCCAGCAGCGTAGCGAGTAGCAGTAGCGATACGCAGTATTTT. It is translated as CASSVASSSSDTQYF. The whole variable domain, filled in from reference TRBV9 and TRBJ2-3, reads DSGVTQTPKHLITATGQRVTLRCSPRSGDLSVYWYQQSLDQGLQFLIQYYNGEERAKGNILERFSAQQFPDLHSELNLSSLELGDSALYFCASSVASSSSDTQYFGPGTRLTVL.

Points on this clonotype: A much more abundant neighbour one base away suggests this may be a read error. CDR3 in amino acids: CASSIALGLAGSQPQHF. The DNA of the CDR3 is TGTGCCAGTAGTATAGCCCTTGGCCTGGCGGGGAGTCAGCCCCAGCATTTT. The chain couples TRBV19 to TRBJ1-5; no clear D. CDR1 and CDR2 from the germline V gene are LNHDA and SQIVND (reference sequence). The CDR3 is 17 residues long. The germline V and J ends were trimmed by 1 base and 6 bases, with 19 bases remaining between them.

The CDR3: CASSYPLLASGGTSTDTQYF. The CDR3 DNA sequence: TGTGCCAGCAGCTACCCCCTTCTGGCTAGCGGGGGGACTAGCACAGATACGCAGTATTTT. The chain is built from TRBV7-9 and TRBJ2-3; 11 bases match TRBD2. The V gene end was trimmed by 4 bases and the J gene end by 0 bases; junction bases not matched to a gene: 15. Germline-derived CDR1 and CDR2 are SEHNR and FQNEAQ (reference sequence). The CDR3 has 20 residues.

As for this clonotype: Being one base from a much bigger clone, this may be a read error. This chain uses TRBV3-1 with TRBJ2-7; TRBD1 matches 7 bases. V trimming: 5 bases; J trimming: 2 bases; junction bases outside the gene matches: 12. This CDR3 has 16 residues. From germline, CDR1 is LGHDT and CDR2 YNNKEL (reference sequence). CDR3 bases: TGTGCCAGCAGCTCCCGGACAGGCACAGAAACCTACGAGCAGTACTTC. Encoded protein: CASSSRTGTETYEQYF.